This TCR beta chain stems from a study of blood T cell repertoires in COVID-19. At the level of the study: Specimens from acute and convalescent COVID-19 originated in the United States, Italy and Spain.

This clone occurred a few times. CDR3 length: 16 residues. In germline, CDR1 is LNHDA, CDR2 SQIVND (reference sequence). The trim removed 4 bases at V and 7 bases at J, leaving 10 bases unmatched. Repertoires were generated with immunoSEQ multiplex PCR, while TCRdb's copy carries only in-frame clones and drops some. This table holds more than 300,000 clones, around 88% found once. Seattle participants joined during active infection and were tracked over time. This chain links TRBV19 with TRBJ1-5; TRBD1 aligns across 10 bases. The specimen was peripheral blood. This TCR derives from a woman aged 30 to 39 with COVID-19, enrolled during active disease. DNA for the CDR3: TGTGCCAGTAGTACGGCCGTCGGGACAGGGGACCAGCCCCAGCATTTT. This translates into CASSTAVGTGDQPQHF.